Sequencing of this T cell receptor (beta chain) was carried out in a study of cytomegalovirus exposure and HLA in healthy donors. The PCR made use of 60 Vbeta and 13 Jbeta primers. Profiling relied on immunoSEQ multiplex PCR, and the TCRdb table lists in-frame clones only, not all of them. There are 75,000 to 95,000 clones in the sample; less than 80% occur only once, and 20% to 25% lies in the top ten. V gave up 4 bases and J gave up 7 bases; unmatched junction bases: 3. The length of the CDR3 is 14 residues. Germline V gene sequence: CDR1 SGHRS, CDR2 YFSETQ. The sequence was obtained from a woman between 50 and 59 years old in good health and CMV-seropositive. V and J are TRBV5-1 and TRBJ2-1, with TRBD2 matching 12 bases. Sequencing was done on a sample of PBMCs. CDR3 in DNA: TGCGCCAGCAGCCCTGGGACTAGCGGGAATGAGCAGTTCTTC. Translating it yields CASSPGTSGNEQFF.